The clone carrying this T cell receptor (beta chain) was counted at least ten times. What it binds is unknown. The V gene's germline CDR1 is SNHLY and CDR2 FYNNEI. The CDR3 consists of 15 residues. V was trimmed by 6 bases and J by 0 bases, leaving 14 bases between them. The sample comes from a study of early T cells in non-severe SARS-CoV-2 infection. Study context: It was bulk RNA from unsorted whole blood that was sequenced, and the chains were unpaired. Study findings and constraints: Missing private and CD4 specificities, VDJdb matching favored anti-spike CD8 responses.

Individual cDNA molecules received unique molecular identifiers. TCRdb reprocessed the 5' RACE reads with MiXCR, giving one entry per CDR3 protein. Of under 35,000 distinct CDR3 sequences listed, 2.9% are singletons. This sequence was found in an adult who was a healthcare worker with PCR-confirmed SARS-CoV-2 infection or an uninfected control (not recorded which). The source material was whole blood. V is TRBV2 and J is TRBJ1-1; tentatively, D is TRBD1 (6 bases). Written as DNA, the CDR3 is TGTGCCAGCAGAGTAGGACAGCTGATGAACACTGAAGCTTTCTTT. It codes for CASRVGQLMNTEAFF.